Each of the 17 T cell receptor beta chains below was sequenced from the same sample in a study of identifying expanded T cells in peripheral blood. Only in-frame clones appear in the TCRdb table, and some are missing; sequencing was by immunoSEQ multiplex PCR. Here the sample spans 50,000 to 65,000 clones, around 83% being singletons. Sequencing was carried out using blood. The origin of the receptors is a person aged 18-69 years in good health.

This clone was seen a single time. This chain connects TRBV19 to TRBJ1-2; TRBD1 agrees at 10 bases. The CDR3 length is 16 residues. V shed 2 bases, J shed 4 bases, and the junction held 7 bases outside the gene matches. Looked up from germline, CDR1 is LNHDA and CDR2 is SQIVND (reference sequence). CDR3 in DNA: TGTGCCAGTAGTATAACCCGGACAGGGGGAGGCTATGGCTACACCTTC. Translating it yields CASSITRTGGGYGYTF.

The chain combines TRBV7-2 with TRBJ2-3, with no clear D. Germline V lookup: CDR1 SGHTA, CDR2 FQGNSA. CDR3 length equals 15 residues. V was pared by 2 bases and J by 0 bases, with 9 bases between. This chain's CDR3 is CASSLNLPSTDTQYF. The CDR3 nucleotides are TGTGCCAGCAGCTTAAACCTTCCTAGCACAGATACGCAGTATTTT.

This clone was detected only once. V and J are TRBV11-3 and TRBJ2-4, with TRBD1 matching 11 bases. The CDR3 sequence is 15 residues long. J was trimmed by 7 bases and V by 5 bases; bases with no gene match: 7. The germline V gene encodes CDR1 SGHNT and CDR2 YENEEA. CDR3 sequence reads: CASSPRDRGWNIQYF. The CDR3 DNA is TGTGCCAGCAGCCCTAGGGACAGGGGGTGGAACATTCAGTACTTC.

This chain uses TRBV6-1 with TRBJ2-3, with 10 bases identical to TRBD2. Per the germline V gene, CDR1 is MNHNS and CDR2 is SASEGT. There are 15 residues in the CDR3. V shed 2 bases, J shed 5 bases, and the junction held 4 bases outside the gene matches. The CDR3 DNA reads as TGTGCCAGCAGTGAACTGGTAGCGGGAGGAGATACGCAGTATTTT. Translation gives CASSELVAGGDTQYF.

The chain recombines TRBV2 with TRBJ2-1; D is unresolved. CDR1 and CDR2 from the germline V gene are SNHLY and FYNNEI. The germline V and J ends were trimmed by 4 bases and 6 bases, with 10 bases remaining between them. This CDR3 is built from 13 residues. The CDR3: CASSARTGNEQFF. DNA for the CDR3: TGTGCCAGCAGTGCAAGGACGGGCAATGAGCAGTTCTTC.

The CDR3 DNA follows: TGTGCCAGCAGCTTAGGTGGGAACTACGAGCAGTACTTC. It is translated as CASSLGGNYEQYF. The V and J genes are TRBV11-2 and TRBJ2-7; D is unclear. The CDR3 consists of 13 residues. The germline V gene encodes CDR1 SGHAT and CDR2 FQNNGV. V was cut by 1 base and J by 3 bases, with 7 bases left in between.

This chain uses TRBV7-2 with TRBJ2-1, with D perhaps given as TRBD1 or TRBD2 (5 bases each). Germline lookup yields CDR1 SGHTA and CDR2 FQGNSA. CDR3 length: 16 residues. V was pared by 5 bases and J by 0 bases, with 14 bases between. The CDR3 DNA is TGTGCCAGCAGCCGGGCCGGGGCAAGCTCCTACAATGAGCAGTTCTTC. It is translated as CASSRAGASSYNEQFF.

The chain recombines TRBV7-9 with TRBJ1-3; TRBD1 might be the D (6 bases). This CDR3 spans 18 amino acids. V dropped 5 bases and J dropped 2 bases, with 22 bases sitting between them. The germline V gene encodes CDR1 SEHNR and CDR2 FQNEAQ (reference sequence). In DNA, the CDR3 is TGTGCCAGCAGCAAAGGGGGTTCCAGGAGGGGAACTGGAAACACCATATATTTT. Residues: CASSKGGSRRGTGNTIYF.

The chain uses TRBV30 and TRBJ1-4; D ambiguous. Germline V lookup: CDR1 GTSNPN, CDR2 SVGIG (reference sequence). This CDR3 region has 14 residues. V was cut by 0 bases and J by 3 bases, with 8 bases left in between. CDR3 region: CAWSVWGPNEKLFF. Here the CDR3 DNA reads TGTGCCTGGAGTGTGTGGGGTCCTAATGAAAAACTGTTTTTT.

This sequence joins TRBV2 and TRBJ1-3, with D hard to call. CDR1 SNHLY and CDR2 FYNNEI come from the germline V gene. The CDR3 has 13 residues. Trimming removed 4 bases at V and 4 bases at J, with 8 bases between. Here the CDR3 reads CASSGDGGNTIYF. Here the CDR3 DNA reads TGTGCCAGCAGTGGGGATGGGGGAAACACCATATATTTT.

The rearrangement links TRBV5-4 to TRBJ2-1; D is undetermined. Germline V gives CDR1 SGHNT, CDR2 YYREEE (reference sequence). The V end lost 2 bases, the J end lost 1 base, and 1 base lay between the germline ends. This CDR3 region has 12 residues. CDR3 bases: TGTGCCAGCAGCTTTTCCTACAATGAGCAGTTCTTC. Its protein product is CASSFSYNEQFF.

The genes are TRBV5-1 and TRBJ2-7, with D perhaps TRBD1 or TRBD2 (6 bases each). Trimming removed 0 bases from V and 0 bases from J, with 13 bases in between. This CDR3 spans 16 amino acids. The germline V gene has CDR1 SGHRS and CDR2 YFSETQ. The CDR3 region is CASSLAGGTSSYEQYV. CDR3 sequence (DNA): TGCGCCAGCAGCTTGGCCGGGGGCACTAGCTCCTACGAGCAGTACGTC.

This chain links TRBV27 with TRBJ2-7; TRBD2 matches at 12 bases. The germline gives CDR1 MNHEY, CDR2 SMNVEV (reference sequence). V lost 5 bases and J lost 5; bases outside the gene matches: 13. The CDR3 length is 17 residues. In DNA, the CDR3 is TGTGCCAGCAGTGACGGGACTAGCGGGCCCTCCTTCCACGAGCAGTACTTC. This encodes CASSDGTSGPSFHEQYF.

This clone counts as medium-sized. The chain couples TRBV27 to TRBJ2-7, with a weak D call TRBD2 (5 bases). Germline CDR1 reads MNHEY; CDR2 reads SMNVEV (reference sequence). V was trimmed by 4 bases and J by 6 bases, leaving 22 bases between them. The CDR3 has 16 residues. DNA of the CDR3: TGTGCCAGCAGTTCAGACATATCGCGGGCCTCGGGCGAGCAGTACTTC. Translated, it gives CASSSDISRASGEQYF.

The J gene is TRBJ2-3, the V gene TRBV7-7; no firm D call. The CDR3 sequence is 13 residues long. The V end lost 3 bases, the J end lost 4 bases, and 8 bases lay between the germline ends. Germline V gives CDR1 SSHAT, CDR2 FNYEAQ (reference sequence). The CDR3: CASSFQGSDTQYF. The CDR3 bases are TGTGCCAGCAGCTTCCAAGGGTCAGATACGCAGTATTTT.

The chain links TRBV7-9 to TRBJ2-5, with 14 nucleotides matching TRBD2. CDR3 length: 16 amino acids. Germline loops: CDR1 SEHNR, CDR2 FQNEAQ (reference sequence). V was clipped by 5 bases and J by 4 bases; unmatched bases: 6. CDR3 region: CASSRGLAGGGETQYF. DNA for the CDR3: TGTGCCAGCAGCCGAGGACTAGCGGGAGGAGGAGAGACCCAGTACTTC.

V gene TRBV7-2 combines with J gene TRBJ2-5; no clear D. This CDR3 spans 12 amino acids. V lost 4 bases and J lost 5, with 8 bases in between. Germline V gene sequence: CDR1 SGHTA, CDR2 FQGNSA. CDR3 region: CASSYDLETQYF. CDR3 DNA sequence: TGTGCCAGCAGCTATGACTTGGAGACCCAGTACTTC.